The present T cell receptor (beta chain) was sequenced within a study of cytomegalovirus exposure and HLA in healthy donors. V shed 0 bases and J shed 8 bases, with 10 bases lying between them. The CDR3 runs 13 residues. Germline V gene data show CDR1 as SGHDT and CDR2 as YYEEEE. Whole-study findings and limits: Later examination showed HLA-associated TCR beta chains had greater clonal expansion than equally common others. HLA allele associations emerged for 16,951 TCR beta sequences in a later analysis, at 0.05 false discovery rate. A later look showed TCR association rates differing by HLA locus, highest for DRB1 and lowest for HLA-C.

The sample holds a few counts of this clone. What it recognizes is unknown. Vbeta (60) and Jbeta (13) primers were used in the PCR. TCRdb's copy holds only in-frame clones and misses some; the assay was immunoSEQ multiplex PCR. The sample has approximately 170,000 clones; around 82% are singletons. The chain uses TRBV5-6 and TRBJ2-3; no firm D call. The source of this sequence is a male donor in good health and CMV-seronegative. The source material was PBMCs. CDR3 amino acids: CASSLAGRSTQYF. The CDR3 nucleotides are TGTGCCAGCAGCTTGGCAGGTAGAAGTACGCAGTATTTT.